These 3 T cell receptor beta chains originate from one sample sequenced in a study of human T cells and chemical hapten exposure (dated by TCRdb to 2020 to 2023). The method was RACE. Sequencer: NextSeq 500. TCRdb took the public reads, trimmed them with fastp at Q25, ran MiXCR for clone calling and kept in-frame beta chains. Merged by CDR3 protein, the rows form single entries marked with the most common genes and DNA. Counted in this sample were roughly 64,000 distinct CDR3 sequences; around 11% of them appeared once. The ten largest clones capture around 4.1% of the sample. The time point label, as the study defines it: pre-sensitization, week 0. What the treatment or condition label conveys for this sample: therapeutic diphenylcyclopropenone sensitization with weekly scalp DPC. The source was whole blood, collected in connection with sensitization to the hapten diphenylcyclopropenone (DPC). These receptors all stem from a woman aged 35 to 49 with alopecia areata. Some clones in this sample may be carry-over from other donors' samples.

The chain has TRBV28 and TRBJ2-1, with D perhaps TRBD1 or TRBD2 (5 bases each). Trimming removed 1 base at V and 0 bases at J, with 10 bases between. The CDR3 length is 16 residues. Germline CDR1 MDHEN, CDR2 SYDVKM. The CDR3 nucleotides read TGTGCCAGCAGTTTATATGCAGGGAGCTCCTACAATGAGCAGTTCTTC. It is translated as CASSLYAGSSYNEQFF.

The V call is TRBV11-3, the J call TRBJ2-1; D is possibly TRBD1 (6 bases). The CDR3 length is 14 residues. Trimming left V 3 bases short and J 7 bases short, with 13 bases between. CDR1 SGHNT and CDR2 YENEEA come from the germline V gene. The CDR3 protein is CASSFSGTTNEQFF. Here the CDR3 DNA reads TGTGCCAGCAGCTTCTCCGGGACAACAAATGAGCAGTTCTTC.

This clonotype was detected ten times or more. The chain is built from TRBV6-2 or TRBV6-3 and TRBJ2-3; 8 bases match TRBD1. Looked up from germline, CDR1 is MNHEY and CDR2 is SVGEGT. The CDR3 spans 16 residues. The V and J ends lost 0 bases and 0 bases, in that order; junction bases with no gene match: 2. CDR3 loop: CASSYSTGESTDTQYF. CDR3 DNA sequence: TGTGCCAGCAGTTACTCGACAGGGGAAAGCACAGATACGCAGTATTTT.